The 3 T cell receptor beta chains given below trace back to one sample, sequenced in a study of cytomegalovirus exposure and HLA in healthy donors. Primers for the PCR totalled 60 Vbeta and 13 Jbeta. Data came from immunoSEQ multiplex PCR; TCRdb stores just in-frame clones and leaves some out. The sample yields about 250,000 clones, more than 70% seen once. Sequencing input: PBMCs. The source is a boy aged 5-17 years in good health and CMV-seronegative.

J is TRBJ2-7 and V is TRBV27; the match to TRBD1 covers 9 bases. CDR1 MNHEY and CDR2 SMNVEV come from the germline V gene (reference sequence). The CDR3 has 16 amino acids. Trimming cost V 5 bases and J 4 bases; bases outside gene matches: 12. This chain's CDR3 is CASSTSPGQGLYEQYF. CDR3 DNA: TGTGCCAGCAGTACAAGTCCGGGACAGGGTTTGTACGAGCAGTACTTC.

With respect to this clone: Other DNA sequences within the sample encode an identical CDR3. The chain couples TRBV5-1 to TRBJ2-7, with TRBD1 matching over 7 bases. Germline lookup yields CDR1 SGHRS and CDR2 YFSETQ. V dropped 4 bases and J dropped 1; count of bases not matched to a gene: 5. This CDR3 has 14 residues. In DNA form, the CDR3 reads TGCGCCAGCAGCAGGGACAGCGGTTCCTACGAGCAGTACTTC. Protein: CASSRDSGSYEQYF. The whole variable domain, filled in from reference TRBV5-1 and TRBJ2-7, reads KAGVTQTPRYLIKTRGQQVTLSCSPISGHRSVSWYQQTPGQGLQFLFEYFSETQRNKGNFPGRFSGRQFSNSRSEMNVSTLELGDSALYLCASSRDSGSYEQYFGPGTRLTVT.

DNA for the CDR3: TGTGCCAGCAGTTGGGGAGGTTTGCCGAATGAGCAGTTCTTC. Its protein is CASSWGGLPNEQFF. The gene calls are TRBV27 and TRBJ2-1; tentatively, D is TRBD2 (6 bases). Germline V lookup: CDR1 MNHEY, CDR2 SMNVEV (reference sequence). The CDR3 loop spans 14 amino acids. V lost 4 bases to trimming and J lost 7 bases, with 14 bases between them.